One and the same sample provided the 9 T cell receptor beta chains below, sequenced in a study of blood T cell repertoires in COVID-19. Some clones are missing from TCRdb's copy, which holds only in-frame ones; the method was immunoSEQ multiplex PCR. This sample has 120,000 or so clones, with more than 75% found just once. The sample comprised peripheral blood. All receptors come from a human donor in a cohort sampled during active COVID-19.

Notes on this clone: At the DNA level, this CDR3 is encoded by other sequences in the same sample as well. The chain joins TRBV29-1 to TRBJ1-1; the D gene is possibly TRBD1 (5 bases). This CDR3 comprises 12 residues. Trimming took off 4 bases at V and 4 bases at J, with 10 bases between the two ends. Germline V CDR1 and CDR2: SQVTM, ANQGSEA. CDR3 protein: CSVVSGGTEAFF. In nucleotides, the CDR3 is TGCAGCGTTGTTTCGGGGGGCACTGAAGCTTTCTTT.

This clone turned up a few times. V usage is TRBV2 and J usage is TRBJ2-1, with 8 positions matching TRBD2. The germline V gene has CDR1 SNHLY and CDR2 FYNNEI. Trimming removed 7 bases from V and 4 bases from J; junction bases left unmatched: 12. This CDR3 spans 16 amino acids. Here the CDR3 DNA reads TGTGCCAGCACCCCCGGGGGGGGGAAGGTTTACAATGAGCAGTTCTTC. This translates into CASTPGGGKVYNEQFF.

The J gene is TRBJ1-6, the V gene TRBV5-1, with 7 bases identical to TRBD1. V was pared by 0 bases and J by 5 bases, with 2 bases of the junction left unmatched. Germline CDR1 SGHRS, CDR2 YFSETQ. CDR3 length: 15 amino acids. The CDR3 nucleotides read TGCGCCAGCAGCTTGGCCGACAGGGATAATTCACCCCTCCACTTT. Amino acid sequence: CASSLADRDNSPLHF. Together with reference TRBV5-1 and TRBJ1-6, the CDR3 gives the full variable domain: KAGVTQTPRYLIKTRGQQVTLSCSPISGHRSVSWYQQTPGQGLQFLFEYFSETQRNKGNFPGRFSGRQFSNSRSEMNVSTLELGDSALYLCASSLADRDNSPLHFGNGTRLTVT.

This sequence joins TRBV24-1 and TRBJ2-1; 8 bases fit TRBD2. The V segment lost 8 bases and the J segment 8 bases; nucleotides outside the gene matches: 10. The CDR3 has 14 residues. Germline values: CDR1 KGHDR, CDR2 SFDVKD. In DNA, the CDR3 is TGTGCCACCAAAGCGGGAGTTGTGTCGGATGAGCAGTTCTTC. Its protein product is CATKAGVVSDEQFF.

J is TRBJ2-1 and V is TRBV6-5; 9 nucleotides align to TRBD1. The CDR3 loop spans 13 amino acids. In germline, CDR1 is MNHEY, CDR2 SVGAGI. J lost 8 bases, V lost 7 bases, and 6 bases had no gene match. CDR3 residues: CASNGQGFDEQFF. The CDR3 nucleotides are TGTGCCAGCAACGGACAGGGGTTCGATGAGCAGTTCTTC.

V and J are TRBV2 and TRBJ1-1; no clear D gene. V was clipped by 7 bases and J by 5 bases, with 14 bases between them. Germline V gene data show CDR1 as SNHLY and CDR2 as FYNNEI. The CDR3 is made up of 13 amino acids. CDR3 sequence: CASMMEGGTEAFF. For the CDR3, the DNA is TGTGCCAGCATGATGGAGGGCGGGACTGAAGCTTTCTTT.

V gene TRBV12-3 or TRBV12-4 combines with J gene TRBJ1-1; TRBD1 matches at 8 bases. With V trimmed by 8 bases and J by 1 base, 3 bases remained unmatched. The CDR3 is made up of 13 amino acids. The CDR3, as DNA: TGTGCCAGCGTTGACAGGGGGAACACTGAAGCTTTCTTT. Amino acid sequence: CASVDRGNTEAFF.

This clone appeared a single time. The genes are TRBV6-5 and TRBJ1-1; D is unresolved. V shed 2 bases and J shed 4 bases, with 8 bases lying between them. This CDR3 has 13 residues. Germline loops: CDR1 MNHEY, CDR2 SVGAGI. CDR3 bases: TGTGCCAGCAGTTACCGAGGGATCACTGAAGCTTTCTTT. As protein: CASSYRGITEAFF.

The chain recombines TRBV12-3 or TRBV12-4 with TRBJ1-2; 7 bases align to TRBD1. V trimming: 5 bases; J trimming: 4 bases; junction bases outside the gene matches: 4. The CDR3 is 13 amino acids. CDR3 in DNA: TGTGCCAGCAGTACAGGGGAGAGCTATGGCTACACCTTC. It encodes CASSTGESYGYTF.